This TCR beta chain derives from a study of T cell changes during pregnancy in multiple sclerosis. Germline V gene lookup returns CDR1 SGHRS and CDR2 YFSETQ. With 0 bases clipped from V and 8 bases from J, the junction kept 3 bases outside the gene matches. The CDR3 loop spans 15 amino acids. TCRdb's table, derived via immunoSEQ multiplex PCR, lists solely in-frame clones and lacks some. Found here are about 77,000 clones, about nine tenths of them singletons; the top ten hold around 2%. The starting material was peripheral blood, obtained before pregnancy. The sequence came from a female donor with multiple sclerosis, enrolled in a pregnancy study. The gene calls are TRBV5-1 and TRBJ1-6, with 9 bases aligning to TRBD1. CDR3 in DNA: TGCGCCAGCAGCTTGGTACAGGGGGCGGATTCACCCCTCCACTTT. Encoded protein: CASSLVQGADSPLHF.